The clone carrying this TCR beta chain showed up just a few times. The repertoire was sequenced with immunoSEQ multiplex PCR; TCRdb's copy has only in-frame clones and lacks some. The sample includes fewer than 350,000 clones, about 85% of them seen just once. Deletions cut 5 bases from V and 6 bases from J, with 4 bases between. The germline V gene encodes CDR1 KGHDR and CDR2 SFDVKD. The CDR3 spans 11 residues. The data originate from a study of blood T cell repertoires in COVID-19. Overall study context: Acute-phase and convalescent COVID-19 samples originated in the United States, Italy and Spain.

The clonotype originates from a young woman who had been exposed to COVID-19. The chain recombines TRBV24-1 with TRBJ2-1; D remains unclear. Sequencing input: PBMCs or T cells enriched from blood (not recorded which). Here the CDR3 reads CATSVANEQFF. The CDR3 coding sequence is TGTGCCACCAGTGTGGCCAATGAGCAGTTCTTC.